This T cell receptor (beta chain) was retrieved from a study of early T cells in non-severe SARS-CoV-2 infection. Overall study: The study sequenced bulk RNA from unsorted whole blood, with chains unpaired.

Points from the study as a whole: The VDJdb matching leaned toward anti-spike CD8 responses and overlooked private and CD4 specificities.

Individual cDNA molecules received unique molecular identifiers. MiXCR, run by TCRdb on the 5' RACE reads, gives a single entry per CDR3 protein. The data hold about 40,000 distinct CDR3 sequences, with 4.7% observed a single time. Comments on this clonotype: What it binds is not known.

CDR3 size: 17 residues. V shed 5 bases, J shed 7 bases, and the junction held 16 bases outside the gene matches. CDR1 and CDR2 (germline): ENHRY, SYGVKD. The sequenced material came from whole blood. The chain recombines TRBV10-3 with TRBJ2-3, with TRBD2 matching 9 bases. This receptor was identified in an adult who was a healthcare worker with PCR-confirmed SARS-CoV-2 infection or an uninfected control (not recorded which). CDR3 coding DNA: TGTGCCATCAGTACAGGGTCGGGAAGCGGGGGGAGAAATACGCAGTATTTT. As protein: CAISTGSGSGGRNTQYF.